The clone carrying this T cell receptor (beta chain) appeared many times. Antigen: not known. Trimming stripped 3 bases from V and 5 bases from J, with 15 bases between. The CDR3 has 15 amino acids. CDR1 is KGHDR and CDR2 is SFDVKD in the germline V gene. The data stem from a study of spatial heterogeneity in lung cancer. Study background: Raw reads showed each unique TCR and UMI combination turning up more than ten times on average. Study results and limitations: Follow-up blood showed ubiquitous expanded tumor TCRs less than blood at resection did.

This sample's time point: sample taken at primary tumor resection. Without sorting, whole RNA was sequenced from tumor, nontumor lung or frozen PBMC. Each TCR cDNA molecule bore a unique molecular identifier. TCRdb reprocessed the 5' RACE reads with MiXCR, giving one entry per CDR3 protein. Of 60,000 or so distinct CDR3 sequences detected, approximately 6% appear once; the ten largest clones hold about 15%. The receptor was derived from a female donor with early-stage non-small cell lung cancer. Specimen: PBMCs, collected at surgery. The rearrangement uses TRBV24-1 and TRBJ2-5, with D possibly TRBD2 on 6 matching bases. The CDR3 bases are TGTGCCACCAGTGATCCTGCGGGGCCGGCGGAGACCCAGTACTTC. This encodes CATSDPAGPAETQYF.